The 17 T cell receptor beta chains below come from one sample, sequenced in a study of T cell responses to AZD1222 COVID-19 vaccine. The method was immunoSEQ multiplex PCR; TCRdb's version includes in-frame clones alone and lacks a portion of them. The profile shows 65,000 to 95,000 clones, under 95% of them singletons. This specimen was peripheral blood, taken on day 0 of MenACWY control vaccination. These receptors all come from an adult in good health.

The chain uses TRBV5-8 and TRBJ1-2; the D gene is possibly TRBD1 (5 bases). CDR1 is SGHTS, CDR2 YDEGEE, per germline. With 7 bases removed from V and 3 bases from J, the gap between germline ends came to 13 bases. The CDR3 length is 13 residues. CDR3 protein: CASSKGMDYGYTF. The CDR3 coding sequence is TGTGCCAGCTCAAAGGGGATGGACTATGGCTACACCTTC.

This chain links TRBV7-2 with TRBJ2-7; the D is unclear. Germline assignment: CDR1 SGHTA and CDR2 FQGNSA. CDR3 length: 14 amino acids. V was trimmed by 5 bases and J by 6 bases, leaving 17 bases between them. CDR3 sequence: CASSPLGRASEQYF. DNA for the CDR3: TGTGCCAGCAGCCCGCTAGGCCGGGCTTCCGAGCAGTACTTC.

The V call is TRBV15, the J call TRBJ2-1, with a weak D call TRBD2 (6 bases). Germline loops: CDR1 LNHNV, CDR2 YYDKDF (reference sequence). The CDR3 is made up of 15 amino acids. V was clipped by 2 bases and J by 2 bases, with 10 bases between them. The CDR3 nucleotides read TGTGCCACCAGCAGATCCGGGACTGCCTACAATGAGCAGTTCTTC. It yields the protein CATSRSGTAYNEQFF.

The gene calls are TRBV20-1 and TRBJ2-7; D might be TRBD1 (6 bases). V lost 3 bases and J 7 bases, leaving 19 bases between the germline ends. The CDR3 covers 14 residues. Per germline, CDR1 DFQATT and CDR2 SNEGSKA (reference sequence). Written as DNA, the CDR3 is TGCAGTGCTAGTGTGGTAACAGGGTCGGGTGAGCAGTACTTC. This translates into CSASVVTGSGEQYF.

This clone occurred once. The V and J genes are TRBV5-1 and TRBJ1-4; weak D call: TRBD1 (6 bases). This CDR3 contains 14 residues. The germline V and J ends were trimmed by 0 bases and 5 bases, with 8 bases remaining between them. From germline, CDR1 is SGHRS and CDR2 YFSETQ. Written as DNA, the CDR3 is TGCGCCAGCAGCTTGGAAGGGGGGAATGAAAAACTGTTTTTT. Encoded protein: CASSLEGGNEKLFF.

The chain carries TRBV6-4 and TRBJ2-2; 8 bases match TRBD2. This CDR3 is built from 18 residues. Germline lookup yields CDR1 MRHNA and CDR2 SNTAGT. V lost 0 bases to trimming and J lost 1 base; unmatched junction nucleotides: 7. The CDR3 here is CASSDSPYGGVNTGELFF. Here the CDR3 DNA reads TGTGCCAGCAGTGACTCACCTTACGGGGGGGTGAACACCGGGGAGCTGTTTTTT.

The genes are TRBV6-6 and TRBJ2-7; D is unclear. Germline lookup yields CDR1 MNHNY and CDR2 SVGAGI (reference sequence). This CDR3 has 14 residues. V was clipped by 6 bases and J by 5 bases, with 17 bases between them. CDR3 protein: CASSSSWALDEQYF. CDR3 bases: TGTGCCAGCAGCAGTAGCTGGGCCCTTGACGAGCAGTACTTC.

The chain is built from TRBV4-2 and TRBJ2-3, with TRBD2 matching 8 bases. This CDR3 is built from 18 residues. V was clipped by 1 base and J by 4 bases; unmatched bases: 13. The germline CDR1 and CDR2 sequences are LGHNA and YNFKEQ. Here the CDR3 reads CASSQAPSAGGIADTQYF. The CDR3 DNA follows: TGTGCCAGCAGCCAAGCCCCCTCGGCGGGAGGAATAGCAGATACGCAGTATTTT.

This clone was observed once. The chain couples TRBV11-2 to TRBJ2-1, with TRBD2 matching 9 bases. The V gene end was trimmed by 2 bases and the J gene end by 6 bases; junction bases not matched to a gene: 14. Germline V gives CDR1 SGHAT, CDR2 FQNNGV. CDR3 size: 18 residues. CDR3 residues: CASSLWGGSGSSGNEQFF. CDR3 coding DNA: TGTGCCAGCAGCTTATGGGGGGGTAGCGGGAGTTCGGGCAATGAGCAGTTCTTC.

The gene calls are TRBV19 and TRBJ2-1; D may be TRBD2 (5 bases). CDR1 is LNHDA and CDR2 is SQIVND in the germline V gene (reference sequence). V lost 10 bases, J lost 0 bases, and 13 bases lay in between. The CDR3 loop spans 14 amino acids. The CDR3 sequence is CATCAGSSYNEQFF. The CDR3 DNA reads TGTGCCACCTGTGCGGGTAGCTCCTACAATGAGCAGTTCTTC.

The V and J genes are TRBV7-3 and TRBJ2-1, with TRBD1 matching over 8 bases. The germline gives CDR1 SGHTA, CDR2 FQGTGA. The ends lost 5 bases at V and 8 bases at J; junction bases unmatched: 14. This CDR3 has 16 amino acids. The DNA of the CDR3 is TGTGCCAGCAGCACAGGGGGAGGCCTAGCGCTGGATGAGCAGTTCTTC. Encoded protein: CASSTGGGLALDEQFF. The entire variable domain, with the rest obtained from reference TRBV7-3 and TRBJ2-1, is as follows: GAGVSQTPSNKVTEKGKYVELRCDPISGHTALYWYRQSLGQGPEFLIYFQGTGAADDSGLPNDRFFAVRPEGSVSTLKIQRTERGDSAVYLCASSTGGGLALDEQFFGPGTRLTVL.

The chain combines TRBV24-1 with TRBJ2-7; 9 nucleotides align to TRBD1. V shed 4 bases, J shed 4 bases, and the junction held 7 bases outside the gene matches. Germline CDR1 reads KGHDR; CDR2 reads SFDVKD. The CDR3 has 15 residues. Written as DNA, the CDR3 is TGTGCCACCAGTGAGGCCGGGACAGGGAGGTACGAGCAGTACTTC. This codes for CATSEAGTGRYEQYF.

The genes are TRBV5-4 and TRBJ1-3; D is possibly TRBD1 (6 bases). In germline, CDR1 is SGHNT, CDR2 YYREEE (reference sequence). V was cut by 0 bases and J by 0 bases, with 10 bases left in between. CDR3 length: 16 residues. CDR3: CASSLDRAYSGNTIYF. The CDR3 DNA is TGTGCCAGCAGCTTGGACAGGGCTTACTCTGGAAACACCATATATTTT.

The chain uses TRBV5-6 and TRBJ2-3; D perhaps matches TRBD1 (6 bases). Germline V CDR1 and CDR2: SGHDT, YYEEEE. The CDR3 spans 17 residues. Trimming shortened V by 0 bases and J by 1 base, and 15 bases separated the two germline ends. CDR3 bases: TGTGCCAGCAGCTTGGGGACAGCGTTTCAGGGCACAGATACGCAGTATTTT. This encodes CASSLGTAFQGTDTQYF. The entire variable domain, with the rest obtained from reference TRBV5-6 and TRBJ2-3, is as follows: DAGVTQSPTHLIKTRGQQVTLRCSPKSGHDTVSWYQQALGQGPQFIFQYYEEEERQRGNFPDRFSGHQFPNYSSELNVNALLLGDSALYLCASSLGTAFQGTDTQYFGPGTRLTVL.

The rearrangement uses TRBV10-3 and TRBJ2-1; 10 positions match TRBD2. This CDR3 spans 17 amino acids. Germline assignment: CDR1 ENHRY and CDR2 SYGVKD. Germline trimming cut 3 bases from V and 5 bases from J; bases unmatched to any gene: 10. CDR3 amino acids: CAISDVKLSGRDNEQFF. The CDR3 DNA is TGTGCCATCAGTGATGTTAAGCTGAGCGGGAGGGACAATGAGCAGTTCTTC.

V is TRBV13 and J is TRBJ2-7; TRBD1 is a possible D gene (5 bases). Trimming shortened V by 5 bases and J by 2 bases, and 7 bases separated the two germline ends. This CDR3 region has 12 residues. CDR1 and CDR2 from the germline V gene are PRHDT and FYEKMQ (reference sequence). The CDR3 nucleotides are TGTGCCAGCAGCAAGGGGACCTACGAGCAGTACTTC. It is translated as CASSKGTYEQYF. The full variable domain, in which reference TRBV13 and TRBJ2-7 provide the parts outside the CDR3, is AAGVIQSPRHLIKEKRETATLKCYPIPRHDTVYWYQQGPGQDPQFLISFYEKMQSDKGSIPDRFSAQQFSDYHSELNMSSLELGDSALYFCASSKGTYEQYFGPGTRLTVT.

The chain recombines TRBV6-6 with TRBJ1-5, with a tentative D call TRBD1 (5 bases). Germline CDR1 MNHNY, CDR2 SVGAGI (reference sequence). With 6 bases removed from V and 1 base from J, the gap between germline ends came to 13 bases. CDR3 length equals 15 residues. CDR3 in DNA: TGTGCCAGCAGCCCCGGGACCCCGAGCAATCAGCCCCAGCATTTT. This encodes CASSPGTPSNQPQHF.